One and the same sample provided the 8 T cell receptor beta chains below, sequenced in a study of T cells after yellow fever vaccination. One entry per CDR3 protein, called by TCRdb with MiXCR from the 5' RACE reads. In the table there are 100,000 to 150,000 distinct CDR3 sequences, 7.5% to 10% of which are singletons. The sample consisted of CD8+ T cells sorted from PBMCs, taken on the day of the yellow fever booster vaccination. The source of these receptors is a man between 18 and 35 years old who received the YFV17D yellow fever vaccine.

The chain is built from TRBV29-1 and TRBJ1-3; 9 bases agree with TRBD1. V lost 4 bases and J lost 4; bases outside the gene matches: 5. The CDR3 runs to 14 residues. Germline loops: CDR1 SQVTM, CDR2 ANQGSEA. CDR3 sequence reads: CSVAGQGTGNTIYF. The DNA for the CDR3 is TGCAGCGTTGCTGGACAGGGGACGGGAAACACCATATATTTT.

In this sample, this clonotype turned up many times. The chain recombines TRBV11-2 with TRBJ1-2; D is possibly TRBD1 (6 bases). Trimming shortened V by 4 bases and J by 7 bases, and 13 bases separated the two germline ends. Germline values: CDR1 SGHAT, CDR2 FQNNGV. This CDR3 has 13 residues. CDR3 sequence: CASSSGTGSGYTF. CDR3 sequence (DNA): TGTGCCAGCAGCTCCGGAACAGGGTCTGGCTACACCTTC.

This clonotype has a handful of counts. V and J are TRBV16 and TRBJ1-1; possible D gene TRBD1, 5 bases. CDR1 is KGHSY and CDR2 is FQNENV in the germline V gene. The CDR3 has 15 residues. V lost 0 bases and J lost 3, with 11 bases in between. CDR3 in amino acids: CASSQSKGPHTEAFF. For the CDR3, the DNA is TGTGCCAGCAGCCAATCCAAGGGGCCCCACACTGAAGCTTTCTTT.

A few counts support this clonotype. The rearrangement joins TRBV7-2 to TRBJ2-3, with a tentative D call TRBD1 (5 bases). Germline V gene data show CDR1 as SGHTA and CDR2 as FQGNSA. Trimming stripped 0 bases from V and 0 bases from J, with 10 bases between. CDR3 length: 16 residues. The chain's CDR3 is CASSLARASSTDTQYF. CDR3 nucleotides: TGTGCCAGCAGCTTAGCCAGGGCCTCTAGCACAGATACGCAGTATTTT.

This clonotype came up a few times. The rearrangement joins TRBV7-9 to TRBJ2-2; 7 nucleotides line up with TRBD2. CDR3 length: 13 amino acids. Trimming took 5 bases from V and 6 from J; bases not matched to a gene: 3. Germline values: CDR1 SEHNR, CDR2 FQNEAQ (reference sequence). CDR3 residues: CASSLAGAGELFF. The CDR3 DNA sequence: TGTGCCAGCAGCCTCGCGGGAGCCGGGGAGCTGTTTTTT.

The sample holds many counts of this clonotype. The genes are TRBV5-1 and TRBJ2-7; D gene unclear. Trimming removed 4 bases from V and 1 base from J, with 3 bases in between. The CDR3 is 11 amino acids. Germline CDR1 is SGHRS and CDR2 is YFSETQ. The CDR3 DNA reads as TGCGCCAGCAGCGGGTCCTACGAGCAGTACTTC. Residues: CASSGSYEQYF.

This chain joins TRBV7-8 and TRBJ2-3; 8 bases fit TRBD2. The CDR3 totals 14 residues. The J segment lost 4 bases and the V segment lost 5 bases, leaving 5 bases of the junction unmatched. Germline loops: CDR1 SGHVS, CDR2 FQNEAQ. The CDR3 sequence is CASSGAGAADTQYF. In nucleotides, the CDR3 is TGTGCCAGCAGCGGAGCGGGGGCTGCAGATACGCAGTATTTT.

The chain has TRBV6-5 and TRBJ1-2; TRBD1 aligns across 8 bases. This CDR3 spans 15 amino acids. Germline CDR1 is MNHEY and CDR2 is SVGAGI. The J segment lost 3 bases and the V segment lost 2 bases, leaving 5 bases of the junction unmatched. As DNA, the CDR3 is TGTGCCAGCAGTTACGAAACGGGACAGGACTATGGCTACACCTTC. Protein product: CASSYETGQDYGYTF.